The clone carrying this T cell receptor beta chain was observed a few times. Its antigen is as yet unknown. Amplification by 5'RACE using constant-segment primers produced TCR alpha and TCR beta cDNA libraries that carried sample barcodes and UMIs. MiXCR, applied by TCRdb to the 5' RACE reads, yields one record per CDR3 protein. The table has 350,000 to 450,000 distinct CDR3 sequences, 25% to 30% seen once. The source of the sample is a study of T-cell memory formation after mild COVID-19. Study as a whole: Clusters of TCRs were largely donor specific.

Study observations and caveats: Some clones that responded turned up in pre-infection memory, which suggests that cross-reactive memory joined in. For second-wave clones that peaked at day 37, SARS-CoV-2 specificity went unverified.

The specimen was PBMCs or a T cell subset sorted from them (not recorded which). The TCR comes from an adult woman who had mild COVID-19 (a few samples of this study predate the infection). Cell type and time point are not known.

The CDR3 bases are TGTGCCAGCAGTTACAGGGAGGATACGCAGTATTTT. It is translated as CASSYREDTQYF. The chain uses TRBV6-2 or TRBV6-3 and TRBJ2-3, with D possibly being TRBD2 (5 bases). Germline loops: CDR1 MNHEY, CDR2 SVGEGT. V lost 2 bases, J lost 6 bases, and 6 bases lay in between. The CDR3 has 12 residues.